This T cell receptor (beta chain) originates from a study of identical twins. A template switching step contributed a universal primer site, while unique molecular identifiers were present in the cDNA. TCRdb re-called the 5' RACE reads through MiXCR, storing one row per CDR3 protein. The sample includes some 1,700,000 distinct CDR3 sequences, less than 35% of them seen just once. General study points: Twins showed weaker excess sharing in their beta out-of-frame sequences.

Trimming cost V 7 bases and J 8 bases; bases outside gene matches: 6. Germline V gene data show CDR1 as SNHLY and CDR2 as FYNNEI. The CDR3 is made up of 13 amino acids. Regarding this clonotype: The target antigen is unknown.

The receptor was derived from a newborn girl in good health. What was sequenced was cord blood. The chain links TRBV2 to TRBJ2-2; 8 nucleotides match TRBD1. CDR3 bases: TGTGCCAGCAAGCCGGACAGGGTAGGGGAGCTGTTTTTT. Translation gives CASKPDRVGELFF.